The TCR beta chain under discussion was sequenced for a study of early T cells in non-severe SARS-CoV-2 infection. Study as a whole: Sequenced bulk RNA came from whole blood that was unsorted, and chains were unpaired.

As concerns this clonotype: The target antigen is unknown.

Researchers attached unique molecular identifiers to individual cDNA molecules. TCRdb re-called the 5' RACE reads with MiXCR, one entry per CDR3 protein. The table lists about 56,000 distinct CDR3 sequences, roughly 16% of them singletons. General study points: The VDJdb matching leaned toward anti-spike CD8 responses and overlooked private and CD4 specificities.

Material: whole blood, obtained at baseline. The source is an adult who was a healthcare worker with PCR-confirmed SARS-CoV-2 infection or an uninfected control (not recorded which).

CDR3 bases: TGCAGCGTTATCCCGGGAGGGACCGTCTACGAGCAGTACTTC. Protein product: CSVIPGGTVYEQYF. The gene calls are TRBV29-1 and TRBJ2-7; 8 bases are a match to TRBD2. Trimming took 5 bases from V and 3 from J; bases not matched to a gene: 9. Looked up from germline, CDR1 is SQVTM and CDR2 is ANQGSEA. This CDR3 spans 14 amino acids.